This T cell receptor (beta chain) comes out of a study of early T cells in non-severe SARS-CoV-2 infection. Molecules of cDNA were individually given unique molecular identifiers that were attached to them. TCRdb recomputed calls from the 5' RACE reads with MiXCR, one row per CDR3 protein. Of about 50,000 distinct CDR3 sequences listed, roughly 9.3% were seen once; the top ten hold under 15%. Regarding this clonotype: It may be a read error: a sequence one base away is much more abundant.

This clonotype was sampled from an adult who was a healthcare worker with PCR-confirmed SARS-CoV-2 infection or an uninfected control (not recorded which). Sequencing input: whole blood.

CDR3 in DNA: TGTGCCAACCAGAGGGACAGTGGGGCAGATACGCAGTATTTT. Protein product: CANQRDSGADTQYF. The V gene is TRBV7-6, the J gene TRBJ2-3, with TRBD1 matching 7 bases. Germline-derived CDR1 and CDR2 are SGHVS and FNYEAQ. The trim removed 10 bases at V and 4 bases at J, leaving 11 bases unmatched. The CDR3 contains 14 residues.